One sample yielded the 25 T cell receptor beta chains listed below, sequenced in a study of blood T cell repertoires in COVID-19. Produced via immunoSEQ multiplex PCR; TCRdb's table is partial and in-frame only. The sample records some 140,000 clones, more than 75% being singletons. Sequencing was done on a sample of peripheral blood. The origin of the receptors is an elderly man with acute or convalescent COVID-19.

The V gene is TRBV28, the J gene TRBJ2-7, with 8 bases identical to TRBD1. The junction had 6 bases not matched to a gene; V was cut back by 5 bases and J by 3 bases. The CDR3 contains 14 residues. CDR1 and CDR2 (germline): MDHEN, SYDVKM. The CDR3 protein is CASSRQGRYYEQYF. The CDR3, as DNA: TGTGCCAGCAGTCGACAGGGGAGGTACTACGAGCAGTACTTC.

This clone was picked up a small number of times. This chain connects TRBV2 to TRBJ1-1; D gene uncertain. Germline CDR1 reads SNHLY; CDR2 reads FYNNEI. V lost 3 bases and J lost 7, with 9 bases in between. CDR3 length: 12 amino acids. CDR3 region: CASSEEEYEAFF. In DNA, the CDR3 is TGTGCCAGCAGTGAGGAGGAGTATGAAGCTTTCTTT.

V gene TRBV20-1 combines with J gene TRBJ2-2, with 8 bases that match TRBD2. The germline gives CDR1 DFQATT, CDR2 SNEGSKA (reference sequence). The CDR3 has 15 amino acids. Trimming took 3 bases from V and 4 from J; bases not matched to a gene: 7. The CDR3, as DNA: TGCAGTGCTAGTCAAGGCGGGGGGATCACCGGGGAGCTGTTTTTT. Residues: CSASQGGGITGELFF.

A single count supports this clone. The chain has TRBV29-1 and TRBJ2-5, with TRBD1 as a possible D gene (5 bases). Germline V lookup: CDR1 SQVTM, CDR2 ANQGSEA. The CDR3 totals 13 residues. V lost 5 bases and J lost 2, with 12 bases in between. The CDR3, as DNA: TGCAGCGTTAGGACACTCTCGCAAGAGACCCAGTACTTC. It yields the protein CSVRTLSQETQYF.

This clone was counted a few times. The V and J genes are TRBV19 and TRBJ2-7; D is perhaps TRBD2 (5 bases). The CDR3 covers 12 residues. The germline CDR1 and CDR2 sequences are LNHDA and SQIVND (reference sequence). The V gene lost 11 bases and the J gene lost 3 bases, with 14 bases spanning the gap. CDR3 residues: CAVRAGSYEQYF. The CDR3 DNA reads TGTGCCGTCCGGGCGGGCAGCTACGAGCAGTACTTC.

CDR3 nucleotides: TGTGCCAGCAGCGTACTACAGGCAGGAAAAGAAAAACTGTTTTTT. This gives the protein CASSVLQAGKEKLFF. V gene TRBV5-6 combines with J gene TRBJ1-4; perhaps TRBD1 as D (5 bases). Trimming pared 4 bases from V and 8 bases from J, leaving 18 bases between. Germline V gene lookup returns CDR1 SGHDT and CDR2 YYEEEE. The CDR3 is made up of 15 amino acids.

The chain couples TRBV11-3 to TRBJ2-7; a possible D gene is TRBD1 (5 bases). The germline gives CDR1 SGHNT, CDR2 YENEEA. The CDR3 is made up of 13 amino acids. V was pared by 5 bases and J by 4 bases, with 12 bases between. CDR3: CASSPSQGYEQYF. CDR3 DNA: TGTGCCAGCAGCCCCTCCCAGGGTTACGAGCAGTACTTC.

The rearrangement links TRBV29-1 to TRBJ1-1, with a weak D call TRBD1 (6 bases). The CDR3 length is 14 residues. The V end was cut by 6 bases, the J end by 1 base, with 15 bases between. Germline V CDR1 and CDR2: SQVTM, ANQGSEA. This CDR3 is CSVTGTSRNTEAFF. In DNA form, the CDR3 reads TGCAGCGTAACCGGGACATCTAGGAACACTGAAGCTTTCTTT. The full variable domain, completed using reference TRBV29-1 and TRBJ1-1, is SAVISQKPSRDICQRGTSLTIQCQVDSQVTMMFWYRQQPGQSLTLIATANQGSEATYESGFVIDKFPISRPNLTFSTLTVSNMSPEDSSIYLCSVTGTSRNTEAFFGQGTRLTVV.

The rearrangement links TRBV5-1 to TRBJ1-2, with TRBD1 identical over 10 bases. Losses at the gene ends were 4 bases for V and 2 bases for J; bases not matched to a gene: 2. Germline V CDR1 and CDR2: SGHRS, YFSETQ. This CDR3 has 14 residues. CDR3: CASSRDRGNYGYTF. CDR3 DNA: TGCGCCAGCAGCAGGGACAGGGGAAACTATGGCTACACCTTC.

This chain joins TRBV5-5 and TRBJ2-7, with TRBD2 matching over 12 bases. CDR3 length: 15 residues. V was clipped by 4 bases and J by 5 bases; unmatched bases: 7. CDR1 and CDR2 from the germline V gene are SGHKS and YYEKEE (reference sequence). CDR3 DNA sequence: TGTGCCAGCAGCCGGCTAGCGGGGGGGCCCCACGAGCAGTACTTC. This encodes CASSRLAGGPHEQYF.

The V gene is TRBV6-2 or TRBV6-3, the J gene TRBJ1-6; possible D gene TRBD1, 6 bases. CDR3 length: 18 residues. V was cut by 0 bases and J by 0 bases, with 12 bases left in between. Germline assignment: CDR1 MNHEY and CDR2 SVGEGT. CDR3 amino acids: CASSYSNDRSSYNSPLHF. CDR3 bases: TGTGCCAGCAGTTACTCGAATGACAGGAGCTCCTATAATTCACCCCTCCACTTT.

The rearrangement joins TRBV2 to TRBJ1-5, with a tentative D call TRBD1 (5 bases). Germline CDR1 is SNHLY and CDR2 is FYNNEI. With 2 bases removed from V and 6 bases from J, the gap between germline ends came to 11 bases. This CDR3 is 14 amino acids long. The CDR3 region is CASSEQGMPQPQHF. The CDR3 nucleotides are TGTGCCAGCAGTGAACAGGGTATGCCTCAGCCCCAGCATTTT.

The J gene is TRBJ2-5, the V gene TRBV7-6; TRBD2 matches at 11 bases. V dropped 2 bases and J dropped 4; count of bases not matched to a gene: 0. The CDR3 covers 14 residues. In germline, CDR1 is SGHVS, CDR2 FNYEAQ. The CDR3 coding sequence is TGTGCCAGCAGCTTAACTAGCGGGGGAGAGACCCAGTACTTC. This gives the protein CASSLTSGGETQYF.

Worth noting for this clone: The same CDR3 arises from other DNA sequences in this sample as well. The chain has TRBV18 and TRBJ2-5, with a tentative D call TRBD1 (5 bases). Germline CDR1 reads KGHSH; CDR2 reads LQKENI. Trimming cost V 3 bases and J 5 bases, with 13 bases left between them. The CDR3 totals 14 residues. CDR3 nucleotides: TGTGCCAGCTCACCTCTAAGGGGCGAGGAGACCCAGTACTTC. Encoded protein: CASSPLRGEETQYF.

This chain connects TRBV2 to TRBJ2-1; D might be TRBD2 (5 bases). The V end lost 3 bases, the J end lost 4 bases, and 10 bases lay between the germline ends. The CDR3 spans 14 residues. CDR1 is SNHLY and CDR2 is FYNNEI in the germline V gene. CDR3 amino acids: CASSEGEDYNEQFF. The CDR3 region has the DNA TGTGCCAGCAGTGAGGGAGAGGATTACAATGAGCAGTTCTTC.

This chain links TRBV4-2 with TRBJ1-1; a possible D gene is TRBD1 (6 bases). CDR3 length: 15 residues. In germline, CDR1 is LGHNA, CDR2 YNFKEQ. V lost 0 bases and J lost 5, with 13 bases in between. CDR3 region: CASSQDFGGRTEAFF. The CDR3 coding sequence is TGTGCCAGCAGCCAAGATTTCGGGGGGCGTACTGAAGCTTTCTTT.

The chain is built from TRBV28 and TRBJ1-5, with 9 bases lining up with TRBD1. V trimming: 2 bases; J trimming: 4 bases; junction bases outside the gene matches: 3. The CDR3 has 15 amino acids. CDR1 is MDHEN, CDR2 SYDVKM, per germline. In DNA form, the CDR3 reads TGTGCCAGCAGTTTACGACAGGGGGAAAATCAGCCCCAGCATTTT. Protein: CASSLRQGENQPQHF. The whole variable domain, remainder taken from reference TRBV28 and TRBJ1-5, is DVKVTQSSRYLVKRTGEKVFLECVQDMDHENMFWYRQDPGLGLRLIYFSYDVKMKEKGDIPEGYSVSREKKERFSLILESASTNQTSMYLCASSLRQGENQPQHFGDGTRLSIL.

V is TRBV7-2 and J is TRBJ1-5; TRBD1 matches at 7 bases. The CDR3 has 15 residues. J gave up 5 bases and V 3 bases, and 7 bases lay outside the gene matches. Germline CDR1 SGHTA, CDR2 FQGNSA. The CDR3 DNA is TGTGCCAGCAGCTTGAGGCAGGGGGGTGATCAGCCCCAGCATTTT. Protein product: CASSLRQGGDQPQHF.

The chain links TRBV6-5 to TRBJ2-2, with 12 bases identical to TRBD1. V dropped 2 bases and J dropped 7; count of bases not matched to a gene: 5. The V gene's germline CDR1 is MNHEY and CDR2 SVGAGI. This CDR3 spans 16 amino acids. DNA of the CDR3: TGTGCCAGCAGTTACGGGACAGGGGGCAAAAACGGGGAGCTGTTTTTT. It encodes CASSYGTGGKNGELFF.

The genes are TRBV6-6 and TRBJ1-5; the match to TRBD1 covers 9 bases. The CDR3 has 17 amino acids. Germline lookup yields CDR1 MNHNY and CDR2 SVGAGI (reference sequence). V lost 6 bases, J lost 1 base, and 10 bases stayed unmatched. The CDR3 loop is CASRREPGQGSNQPQHF. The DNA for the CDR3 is TGTGCCAGCAGACGAGAACCGGGACAGGGAAGCAATCAGCCCCAGCATTTT.

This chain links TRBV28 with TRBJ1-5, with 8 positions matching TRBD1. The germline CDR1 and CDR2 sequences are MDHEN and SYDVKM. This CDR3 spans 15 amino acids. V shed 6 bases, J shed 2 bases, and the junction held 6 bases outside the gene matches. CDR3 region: CASRAGGAGNQPQHF. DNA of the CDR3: TGTGCCAGCAGAGCAGGGGGCGCAGGCAATCAGCCCCAGCATTTT.

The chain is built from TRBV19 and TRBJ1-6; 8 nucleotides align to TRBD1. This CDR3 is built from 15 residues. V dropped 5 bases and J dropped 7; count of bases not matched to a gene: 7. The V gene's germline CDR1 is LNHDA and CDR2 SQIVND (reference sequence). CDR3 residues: CASSADRAGNSPLHF. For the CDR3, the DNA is TGTGCCAGTAGTGCGGACAGGGCGGGAAATTCACCCCTCCACTTT.

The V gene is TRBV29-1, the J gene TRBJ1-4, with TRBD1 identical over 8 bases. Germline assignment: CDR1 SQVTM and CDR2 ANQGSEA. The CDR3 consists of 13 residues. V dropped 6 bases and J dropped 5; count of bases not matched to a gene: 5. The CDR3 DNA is TGCAGCGTCGACAGGGGCCGGAATGAAAAACTGTTTTTT. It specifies CSVDRGRNEKLFF. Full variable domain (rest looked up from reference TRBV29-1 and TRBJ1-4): SAVISQKPSRDICQRGTSLTIQCQVDSQVTMMFWYRQQPGQSLTLIATANQGSEATYESGFVIDKFPISRPNLTFSTLTVSNMSPEDSSIYLCSVDRGRNEKLFFGSGTQLSVL.

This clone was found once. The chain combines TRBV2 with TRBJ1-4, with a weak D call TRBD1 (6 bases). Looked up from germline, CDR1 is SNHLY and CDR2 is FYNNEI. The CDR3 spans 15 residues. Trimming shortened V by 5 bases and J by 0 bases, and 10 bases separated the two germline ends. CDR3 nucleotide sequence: TGTGCCAGCAGTCCACAGGGTGCAACTAATGAAAAACTGTTTTTT. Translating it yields CASSPQGATNEKLFF.

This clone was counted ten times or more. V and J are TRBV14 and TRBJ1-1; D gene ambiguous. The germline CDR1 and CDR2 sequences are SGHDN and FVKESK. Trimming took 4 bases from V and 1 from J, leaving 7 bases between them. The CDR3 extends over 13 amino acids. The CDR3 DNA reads TGTGCCAGCAGCCTCGGCGGGAACACTGAAGCTTTCTTT. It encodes CASSLGGNTEAFF.